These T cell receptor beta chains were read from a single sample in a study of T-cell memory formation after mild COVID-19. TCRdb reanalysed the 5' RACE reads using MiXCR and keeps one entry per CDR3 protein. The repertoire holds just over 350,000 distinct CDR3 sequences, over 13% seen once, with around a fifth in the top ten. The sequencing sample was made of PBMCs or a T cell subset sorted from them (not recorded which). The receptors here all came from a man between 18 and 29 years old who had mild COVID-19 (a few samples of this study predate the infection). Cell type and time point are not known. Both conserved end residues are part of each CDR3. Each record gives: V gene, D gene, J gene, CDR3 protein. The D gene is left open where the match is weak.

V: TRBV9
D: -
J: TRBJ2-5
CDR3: CASAGDPGGGTQYF

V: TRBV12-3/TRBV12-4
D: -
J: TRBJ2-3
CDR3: CASSLEGVPGTDTQYF

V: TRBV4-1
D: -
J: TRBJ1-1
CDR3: CASSPYREGNTEAFF

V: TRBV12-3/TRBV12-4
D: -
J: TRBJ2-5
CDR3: CASRFGDGETQYF

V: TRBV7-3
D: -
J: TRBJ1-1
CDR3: CASKDPGAREAFF

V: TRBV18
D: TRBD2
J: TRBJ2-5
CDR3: CASSPGLAGIQYF

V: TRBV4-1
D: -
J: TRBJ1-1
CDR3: CASSQRPGDGEAFF

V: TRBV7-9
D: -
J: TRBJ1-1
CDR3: CASSSTVVGFF

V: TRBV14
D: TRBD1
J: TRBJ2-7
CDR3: CASSQGQGPIKQYF

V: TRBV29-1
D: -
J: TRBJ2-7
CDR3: CSVETLTPYEQYF

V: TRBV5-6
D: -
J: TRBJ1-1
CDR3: CASSLRQGSTEAFF

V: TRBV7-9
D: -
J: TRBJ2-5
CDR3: CASSLGGAGETQYF

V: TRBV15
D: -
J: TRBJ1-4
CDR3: CATTRVVVNEKLFF

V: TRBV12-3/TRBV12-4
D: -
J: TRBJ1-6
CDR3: CASSGAPHSPLHF

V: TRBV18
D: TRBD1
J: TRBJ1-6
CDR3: CASSPLTSWDRGFRSYNSPLHF

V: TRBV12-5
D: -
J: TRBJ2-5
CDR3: CASGLVNGPRQETQYF

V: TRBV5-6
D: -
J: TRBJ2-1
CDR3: CASSSYRERNEQFF

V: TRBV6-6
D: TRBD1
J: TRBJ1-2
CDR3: CASSPRGLSYGYTF

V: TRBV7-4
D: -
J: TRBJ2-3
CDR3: CASSLTRGTDTQYF

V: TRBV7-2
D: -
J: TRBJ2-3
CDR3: CASSSGSGQTDTQYF

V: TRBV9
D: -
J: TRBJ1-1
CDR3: CASSGILSTEAFF

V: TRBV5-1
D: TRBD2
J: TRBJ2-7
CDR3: CASSFGLAYEQYF

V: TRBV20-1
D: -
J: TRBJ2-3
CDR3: CSATPIGTTDTQYF

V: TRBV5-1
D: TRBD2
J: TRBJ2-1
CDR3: CASRVGLAGDEQFF

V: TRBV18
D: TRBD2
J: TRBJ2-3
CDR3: CASSFGLGTDTQYF

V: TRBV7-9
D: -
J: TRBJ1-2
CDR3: CASSLAPLTYGYTF

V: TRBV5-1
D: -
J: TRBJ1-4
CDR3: CASSSRASGEKLFF

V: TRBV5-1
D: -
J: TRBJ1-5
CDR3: CASSLVGGGQPQHF

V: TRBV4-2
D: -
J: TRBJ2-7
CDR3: CASSPRGVGDEQYF

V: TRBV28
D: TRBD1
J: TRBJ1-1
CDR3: CASSFRDRGREAFF

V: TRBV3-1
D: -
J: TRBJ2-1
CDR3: CASSETSPGEQFF

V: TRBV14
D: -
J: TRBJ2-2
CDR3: CASSSSNSNTGELFF

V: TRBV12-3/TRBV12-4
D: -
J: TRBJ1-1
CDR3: CASSLSRTPFF

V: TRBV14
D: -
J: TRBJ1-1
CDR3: CASSQDRRAEAFF

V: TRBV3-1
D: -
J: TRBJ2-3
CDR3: CASSQRPREDTQYF

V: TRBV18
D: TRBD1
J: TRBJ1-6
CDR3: CASSQQGLNNSPLHF